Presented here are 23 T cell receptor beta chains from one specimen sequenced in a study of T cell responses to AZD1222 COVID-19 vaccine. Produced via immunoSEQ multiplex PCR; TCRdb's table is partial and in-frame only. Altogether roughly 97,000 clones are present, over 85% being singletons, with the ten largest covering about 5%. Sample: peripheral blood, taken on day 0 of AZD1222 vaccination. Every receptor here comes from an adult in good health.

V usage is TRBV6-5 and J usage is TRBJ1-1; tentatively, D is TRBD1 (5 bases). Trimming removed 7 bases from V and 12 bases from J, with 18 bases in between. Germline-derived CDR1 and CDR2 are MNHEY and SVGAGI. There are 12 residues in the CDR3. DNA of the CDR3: TGTGCCAGCACTCCATACTCCGACAGCTCTTTCTTT. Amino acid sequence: CASTPYSDSSFF.

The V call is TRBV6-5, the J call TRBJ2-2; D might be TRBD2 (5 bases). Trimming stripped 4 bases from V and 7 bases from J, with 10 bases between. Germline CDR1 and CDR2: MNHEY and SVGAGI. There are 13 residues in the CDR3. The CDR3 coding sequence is TGTGCCAGCAGTTCGAGAGGGCACGGGGAGCTGTTTTTT. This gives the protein CASSSRGHGELFF.

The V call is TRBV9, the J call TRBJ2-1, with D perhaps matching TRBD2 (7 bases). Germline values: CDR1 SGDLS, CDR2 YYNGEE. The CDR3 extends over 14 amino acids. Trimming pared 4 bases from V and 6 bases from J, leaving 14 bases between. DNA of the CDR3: TGTGCCAGCAGCTTTGAGGGGGGGTTCAATGAGCAGTTCTTC. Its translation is CASSFEGGFNEQFF.

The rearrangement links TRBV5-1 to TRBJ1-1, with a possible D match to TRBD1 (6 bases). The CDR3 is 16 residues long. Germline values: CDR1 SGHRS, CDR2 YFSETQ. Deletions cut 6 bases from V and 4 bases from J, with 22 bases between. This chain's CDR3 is CASTLGAGGGGTEAFF. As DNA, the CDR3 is TGCGCCAGCACACTTGGAGCGGGGGGCGGTGGCACTGAAGCTTTCTTT.

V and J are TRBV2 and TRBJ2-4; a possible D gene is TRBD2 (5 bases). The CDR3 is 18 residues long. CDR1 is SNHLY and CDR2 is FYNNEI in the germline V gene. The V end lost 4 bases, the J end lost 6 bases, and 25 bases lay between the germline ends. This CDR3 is CASSGPVSEGQAPNIQYF. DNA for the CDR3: TGTGCCAGCAGTGGTCCGGTCTCAGAGGGCCAAGCTCCAAACATTCAGTACTTC.

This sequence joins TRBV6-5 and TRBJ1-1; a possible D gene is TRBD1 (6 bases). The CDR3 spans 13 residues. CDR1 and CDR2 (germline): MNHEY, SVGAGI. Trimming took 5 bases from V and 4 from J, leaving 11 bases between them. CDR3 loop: CASSLTGPTEAFF. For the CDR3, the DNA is TGTGCCAGCAGTCTTACAGGGCCCACTGAAGCTTTCTTT.

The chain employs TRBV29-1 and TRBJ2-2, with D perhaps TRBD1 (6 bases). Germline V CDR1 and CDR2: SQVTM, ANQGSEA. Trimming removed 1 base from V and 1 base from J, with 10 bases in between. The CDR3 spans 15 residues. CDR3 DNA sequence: TGCAGCGTTGAAGGGACAGAATTGAACACCGGGGAGCTGTTTTTT. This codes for CSVEGTELNTGELFF.

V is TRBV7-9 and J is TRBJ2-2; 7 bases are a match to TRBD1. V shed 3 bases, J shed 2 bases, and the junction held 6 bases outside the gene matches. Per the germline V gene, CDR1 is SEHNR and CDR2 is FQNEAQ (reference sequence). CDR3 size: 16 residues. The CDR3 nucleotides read TGTGCCAGCAGCTTCTTCGAAGGGGGCAACACCGGGGAGCTGTTTTTT. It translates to CASSFFEGGNTGELFF. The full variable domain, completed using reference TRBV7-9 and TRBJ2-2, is DTGVSQNPRHKITKRGQNVTFRCDPISEHNRLYWYRQTLGQGPEFLTYFQNEAQLEKSRLLSDRFSAERPKGSFSTLEIQRTEQGDSAMYLCASSFFEGGNTGELFFGEGSRLTVL.

Here the CDR3 reads CAIGSGANVLTF. The CDR3 region has the DNA TGTGCCATTGGCTCTGGGGCCAACGTCCTGACTTTC. This chain uses TRBV6-5 with TRBJ2-6, with unresolved D. There are 12 residues in the CDR3. The germline V gene has CDR1 MNHEY and CDR2 SVGAGI. Trimming removed 10 bases from V and 0 bases from J, with 4 bases in between.

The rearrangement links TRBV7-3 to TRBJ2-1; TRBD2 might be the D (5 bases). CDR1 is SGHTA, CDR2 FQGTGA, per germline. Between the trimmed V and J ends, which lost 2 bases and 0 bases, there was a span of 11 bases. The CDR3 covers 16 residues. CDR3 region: CASSLGPGISYNEQFF. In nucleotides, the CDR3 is TGTGCCAGCAGCTTAGGTCCGGGAATCTCCTACAATGAGCAGTTCTTC.

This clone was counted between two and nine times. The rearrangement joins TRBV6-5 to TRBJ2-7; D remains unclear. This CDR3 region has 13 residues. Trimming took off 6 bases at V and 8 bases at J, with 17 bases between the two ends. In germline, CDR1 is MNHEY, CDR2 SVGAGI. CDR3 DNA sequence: TGTGCCAGCAGGCTGTCAGGAGAGCTTCAGCAGTACTTC. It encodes CASRLSGELQQYF.

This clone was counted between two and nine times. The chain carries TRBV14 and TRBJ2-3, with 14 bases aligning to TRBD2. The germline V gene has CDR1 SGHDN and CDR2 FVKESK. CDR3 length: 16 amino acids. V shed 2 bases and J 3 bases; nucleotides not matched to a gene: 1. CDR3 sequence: CASSQRTSGRTDTQYF. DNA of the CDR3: TGTGCCAGCAGCCAAAGGACTAGCGGGAGGACAGATACGCAGTATTTT.

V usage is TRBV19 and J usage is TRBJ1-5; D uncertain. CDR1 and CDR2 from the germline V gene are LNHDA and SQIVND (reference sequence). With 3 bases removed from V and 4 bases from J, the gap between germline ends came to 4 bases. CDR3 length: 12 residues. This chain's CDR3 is CASSISNQPQHF. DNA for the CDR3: TGTGCCAGTAGTATCAGTAATCAGCCCCAGCATTTT.

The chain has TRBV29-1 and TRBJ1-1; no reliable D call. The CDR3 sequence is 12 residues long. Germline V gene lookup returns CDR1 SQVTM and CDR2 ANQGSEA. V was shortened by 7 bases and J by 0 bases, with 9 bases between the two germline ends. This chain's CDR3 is CSGGRVNTEAFF. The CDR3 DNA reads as TGCAGCGGCGGACGGGTGAACACTGAAGCTTTCTTT. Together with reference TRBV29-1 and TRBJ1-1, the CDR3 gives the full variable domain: SAVISQKPSRDICQRGTSLTIQCQVDSQVTMMFWYRQQPGQSLTLIATANQGSEATYESGFVIDKFPISRPNLTFSTLTVSNMSPEDSSIYLCSGGRVNTEAFFGQGTRLTVV.

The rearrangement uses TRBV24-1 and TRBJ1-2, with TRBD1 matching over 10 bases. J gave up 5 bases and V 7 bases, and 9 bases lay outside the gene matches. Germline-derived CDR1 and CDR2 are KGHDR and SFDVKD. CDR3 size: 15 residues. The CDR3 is CATSQNGQGEYGYTF. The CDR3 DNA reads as TGTGCCACCAGCCAAAATGGACAGGGGGAATATGGCTACACCTTC.

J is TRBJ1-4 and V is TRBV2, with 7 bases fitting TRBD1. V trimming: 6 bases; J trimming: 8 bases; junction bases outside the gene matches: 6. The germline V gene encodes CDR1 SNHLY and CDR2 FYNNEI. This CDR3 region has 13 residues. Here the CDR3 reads CASSEQGWEKLFF. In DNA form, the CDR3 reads TGTGCCAGCAGCGAACAGGGGTGGGAAAAACTGTTTTTT.

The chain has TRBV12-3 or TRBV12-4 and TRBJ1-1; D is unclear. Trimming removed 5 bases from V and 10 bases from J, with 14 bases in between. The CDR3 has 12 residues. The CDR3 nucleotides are TGTGCCAGCAGTGATAGGGCCGGAGGAGCTTTCTTT. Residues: CASSDRAGGAFF.

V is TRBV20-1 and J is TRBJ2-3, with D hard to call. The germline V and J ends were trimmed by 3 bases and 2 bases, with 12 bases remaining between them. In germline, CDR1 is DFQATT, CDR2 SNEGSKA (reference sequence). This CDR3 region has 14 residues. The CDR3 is CSASLWPDTDTQYF. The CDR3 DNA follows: TGCAGTGCTAGTCTATGGCCGGACACAGATACGCAGTATTTT.

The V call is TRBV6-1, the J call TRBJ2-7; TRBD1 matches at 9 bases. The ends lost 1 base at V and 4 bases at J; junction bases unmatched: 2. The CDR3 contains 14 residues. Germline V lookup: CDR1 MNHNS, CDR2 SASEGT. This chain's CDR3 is CASSEGGTGYEQYF. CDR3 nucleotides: TGTGCCAGCAGTGAAGGTGGGACAGGGTACGAGCAGTACTTC.

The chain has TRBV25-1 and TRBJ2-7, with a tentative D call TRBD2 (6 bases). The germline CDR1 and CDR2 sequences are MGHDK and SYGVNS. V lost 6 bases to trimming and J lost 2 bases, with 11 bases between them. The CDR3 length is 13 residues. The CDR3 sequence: CASSPLATYEQYF. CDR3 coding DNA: TGTGCCAGCAGCCCACTAGCAACCTACGAGCAGTACTTC.

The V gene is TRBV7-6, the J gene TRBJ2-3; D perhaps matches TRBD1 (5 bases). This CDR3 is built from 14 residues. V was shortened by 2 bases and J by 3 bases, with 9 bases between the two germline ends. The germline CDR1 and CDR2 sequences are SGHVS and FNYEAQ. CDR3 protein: CASSLRGRTDTQYF. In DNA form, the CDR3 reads TGTGCCAGCAGCTTAAGGGGCCGAACAGATACGCAGTATTTT.

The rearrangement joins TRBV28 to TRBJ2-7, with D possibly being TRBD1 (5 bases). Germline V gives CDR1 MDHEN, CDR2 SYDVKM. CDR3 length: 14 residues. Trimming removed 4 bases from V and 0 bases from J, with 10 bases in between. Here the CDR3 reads CASSSDRISYEQYF. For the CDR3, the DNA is TGTGCCAGCAGTTCAGACAGAATCTCCTACGAGCAGTACTTC.

The CDR3 DNA reads TGTGCCAGCAGACAGGGTAACACTGAAGCTTTCTTT. Amino acids: CASRQGNTEAFF. The V and J genes are TRBV2 and TRBJ1-1; D is possibly TRBD1 (6 bases). Trimming stripped 6 bases from V and 2 bases from J, with 7 bases between. This CDR3 is built from 12 residues. The germline V gene has CDR1 SNHLY and CDR2 FYNNEI.